Described below is a single TCR beta chain sequence and its context. Other DNA sequences in this sample translate to the same CDR3. The data originate from a study of blood T cell repertoires in COVID-19. Study details: The study drew acute and convalescent COVID-19 samples from the United States, Italy and Spain. Sources were T cells, B-cell-depleted T cells, or PBMCs; the material itself was cDNA or gDNA.

Measured with immunoSEQ multiplex PCR; TCRdb has only the in-frame clones, and not every one. The sample holds under 150,000 clones, about 91% seen once. V was shortened by 3 bases and J by 8 bases, with 19 bases between the two germline ends. This CDR3 has 16 residues. In germline, CDR1 is SEHNR, CDR2 FQNEAQ (reference sequence). The TCR was taken from a human donor in a cohort sampled during active COVID-19. The V and J genes are TRBV7-9 and TRBJ1-4, with a weak D call TRBD1 (6 bases). The sequencing input was peripheral blood. The CDR3 sequence is CASSFIQGVAGEKLFF. The DNA of the CDR3 is TGTGCCAGCAGCTTCATACAGGGAGTAGCGGGAGAAAAACTGTTTTTT.